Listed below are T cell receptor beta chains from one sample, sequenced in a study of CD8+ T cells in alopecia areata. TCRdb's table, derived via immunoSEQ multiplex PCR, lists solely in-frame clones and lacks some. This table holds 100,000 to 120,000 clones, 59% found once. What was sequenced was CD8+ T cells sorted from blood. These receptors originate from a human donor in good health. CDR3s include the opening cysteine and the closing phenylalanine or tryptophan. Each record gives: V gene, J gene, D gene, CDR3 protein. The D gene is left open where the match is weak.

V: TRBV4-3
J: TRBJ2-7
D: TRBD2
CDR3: CASSQDIRTSGSYEQYF

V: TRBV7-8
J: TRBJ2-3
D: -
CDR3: CASRSYRAHGGTQYF

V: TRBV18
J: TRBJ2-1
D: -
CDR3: CASSLSVTAYNEQFF

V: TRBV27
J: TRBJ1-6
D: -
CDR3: CASSFHSSPLHF

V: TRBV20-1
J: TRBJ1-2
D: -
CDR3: CSAKVYGYTF

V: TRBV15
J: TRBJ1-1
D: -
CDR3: CATSLRQRGKGFTEAFF

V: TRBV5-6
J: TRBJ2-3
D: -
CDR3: CASSSTLATGGDTQYF

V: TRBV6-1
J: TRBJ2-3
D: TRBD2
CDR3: CASTYGGDADTQYF

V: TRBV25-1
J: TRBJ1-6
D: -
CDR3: CASRPTYLGGSPLHF

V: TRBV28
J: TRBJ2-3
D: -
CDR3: CASSSTGGKDTQYF

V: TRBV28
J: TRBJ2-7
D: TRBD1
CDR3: CASSRYGTGALGEQYF

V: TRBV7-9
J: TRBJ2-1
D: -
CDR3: CASSGPRGHGLDEQFF

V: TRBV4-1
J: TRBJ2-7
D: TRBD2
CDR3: CASSQAYQRGAASYEQYF

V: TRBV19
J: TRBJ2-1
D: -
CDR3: CASSIAGSYNEQFF

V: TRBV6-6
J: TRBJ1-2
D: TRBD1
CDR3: CASSQLLTGEYYGYTF

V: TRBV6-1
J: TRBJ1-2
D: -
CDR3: CASSGAGDLHYGYTF

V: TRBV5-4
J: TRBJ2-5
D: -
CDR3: CASSLRLMLLPHQETQYF